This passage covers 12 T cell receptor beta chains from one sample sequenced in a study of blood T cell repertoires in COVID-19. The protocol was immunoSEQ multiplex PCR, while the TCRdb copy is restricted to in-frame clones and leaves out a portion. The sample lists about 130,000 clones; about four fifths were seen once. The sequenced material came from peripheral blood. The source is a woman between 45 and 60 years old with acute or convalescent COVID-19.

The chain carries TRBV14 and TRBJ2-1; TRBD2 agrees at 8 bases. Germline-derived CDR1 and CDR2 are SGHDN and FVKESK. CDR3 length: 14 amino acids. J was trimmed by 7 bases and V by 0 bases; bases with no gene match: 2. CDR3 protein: CASSQEAGVNEQFF. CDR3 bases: TGTGCCAGCAGCCAAGAAGCGGGGGTTAATGAGCAGTTCTTC.

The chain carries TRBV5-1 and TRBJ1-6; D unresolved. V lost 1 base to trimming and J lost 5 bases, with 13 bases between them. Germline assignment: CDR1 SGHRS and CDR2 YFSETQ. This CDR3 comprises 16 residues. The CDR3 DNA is TGCGCCAGCAGCTTGCGGTCGGAGGGAAATAATTCACCCCTCCACTTT. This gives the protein CASSLRSEGNNSPLHF.

DNA for the CDR3: TGTGCCAGCAGCCCGGCTGGGGGCAGGAATGAAAAACTGTTTTTT. It yields the protein CASSPAGGRNEKLFF. The chain recombines TRBV2 with TRBJ1-4; TRBD1 might be the D (6 bases). Germline V lookup: CDR1 SNHLY, CDR2 FYNNEI. The V and J ends lost 6 bases and 5 bases respectively, with 16 bases between them. The CDR3 covers 15 residues. Supplemented by reference TRBV2 and TRBJ1-4, the full variable domain reads EPEVTQTPSHQVTQMGQEVILRCVPISNHLYFYWYRQILGQKVEFLVSFYNNEISEKSEIFDDQFSVERPDGSNFTLKIRSTKLEDSAMYFCASSPAGGRNEKLFFGSGTQLSVL.

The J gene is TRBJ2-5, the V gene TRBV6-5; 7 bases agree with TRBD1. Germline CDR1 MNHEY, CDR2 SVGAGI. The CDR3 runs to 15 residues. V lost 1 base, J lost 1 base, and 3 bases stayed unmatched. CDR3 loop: CASSYLDRVQETQYF. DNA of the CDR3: TGTGCCAGCAGTTACTTAGACAGGGTCCAAGAGACCCAGTACTTC.

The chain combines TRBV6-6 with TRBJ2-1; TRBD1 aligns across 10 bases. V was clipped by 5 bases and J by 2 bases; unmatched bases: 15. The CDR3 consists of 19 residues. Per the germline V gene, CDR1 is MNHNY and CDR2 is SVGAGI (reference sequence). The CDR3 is CASSQRTGGGHLPYNEQFF. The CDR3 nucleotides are TGTGCCAGCAGTCAAAGGACAGGGGGAGGCCACCTACCCTACAATGAGCAGTTCTTC.

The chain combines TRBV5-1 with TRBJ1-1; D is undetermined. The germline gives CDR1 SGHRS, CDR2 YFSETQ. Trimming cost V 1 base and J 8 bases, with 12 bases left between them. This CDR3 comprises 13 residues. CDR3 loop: CASSLYNSREAFF. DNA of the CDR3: TGCGCCAGCAGCTTGTATAACTCTCGGGAAGCTTTCTTT.

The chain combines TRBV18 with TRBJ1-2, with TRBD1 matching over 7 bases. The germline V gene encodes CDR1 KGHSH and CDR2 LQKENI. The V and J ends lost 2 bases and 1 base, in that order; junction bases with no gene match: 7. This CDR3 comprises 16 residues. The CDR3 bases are TGTGCCAGCTCACCAAAGGCGGGACAGCTTAACTATGGCTACACCTTC. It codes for CASSPKAGQLNYGYTF.

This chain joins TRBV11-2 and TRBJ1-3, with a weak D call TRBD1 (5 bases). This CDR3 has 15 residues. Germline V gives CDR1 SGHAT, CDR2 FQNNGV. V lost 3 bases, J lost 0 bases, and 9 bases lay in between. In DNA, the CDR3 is TGTGCCAGCAGCTTCCCTACAGGCTCTGGAAACACCATATATTTT. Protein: CASSFPTGSGNTIYF.

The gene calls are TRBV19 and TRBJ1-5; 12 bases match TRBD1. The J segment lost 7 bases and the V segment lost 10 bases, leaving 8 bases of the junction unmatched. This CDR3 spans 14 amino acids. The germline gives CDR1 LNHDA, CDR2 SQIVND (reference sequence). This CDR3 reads CATSGTGGQQPQHF. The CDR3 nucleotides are TGTGCCACCTCCGGGACAGGGGGCCAACAGCCCCAGCATTTT.

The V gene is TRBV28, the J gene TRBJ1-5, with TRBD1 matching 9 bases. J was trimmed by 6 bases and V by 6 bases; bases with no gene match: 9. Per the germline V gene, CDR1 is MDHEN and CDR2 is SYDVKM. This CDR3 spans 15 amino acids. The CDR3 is CASRLNTGGVQPQHF. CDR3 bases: TGTGCCAGCAGGTTAAATACAGGGGGCGTTCAGCCCCAGCATTTT.

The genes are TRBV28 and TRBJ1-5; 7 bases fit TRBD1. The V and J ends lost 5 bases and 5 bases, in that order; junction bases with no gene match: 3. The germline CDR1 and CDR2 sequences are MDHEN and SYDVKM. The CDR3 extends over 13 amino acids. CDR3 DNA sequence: TGTGCCAGCAGTACTACAGGGGATCAGCCCCAGCATTTT. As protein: CASSTTGDQPQHF.

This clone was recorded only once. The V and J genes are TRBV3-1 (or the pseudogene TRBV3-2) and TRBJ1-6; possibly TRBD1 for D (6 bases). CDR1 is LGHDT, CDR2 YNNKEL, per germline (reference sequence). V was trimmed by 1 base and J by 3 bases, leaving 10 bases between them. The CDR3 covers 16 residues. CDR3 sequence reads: CASSQGQGFYNSPLHF. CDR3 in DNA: TGTGCCAGCAGCCAAGGGCAGGGGTTCTATAATTCACCCCTCCACTTT.